These T cell receptor beta chains were read from a single sample in a study of T cell repertoires in ileal Crohn's disease. TCRdb's table, derived via immunoSEQ multiplex PCR, lists solely in-frame clones and lacks some. The sample includes around 15,000 clones, around four fifths of them seen just once. Sequences were obtained from ileal tissue. Receptors originate from an adult with Crohn's disease. Both conserved end residues are part of each CDR3. The D gene is left open where the match is weak. Some rows mark clone size as missing; the rest say once, few, many or name a class of expanded clone.

>TRBV5-5|once|TRBJ1-3|NA
CASSFQGNAIYF
TGTGCCAGCAGCTTCCAGGGAAATGCCATATATTTT
>TRBV6-1|NA|TRBJ2-5|TRBD2
CASSRDYYSKETQYF
TGTGCCAGCAGCCGGGACTATTACTCCAAAGAGACCCAGTACTTC
>TRBV30|NA|TRBJ1-1|TRBD1
CAWTKTGVSEAFF
TGTGCCTGGACGAAGACAGGGGTGAGTGAAGCTTTCTTT
>TRBV19|NA|TRBJ1-2|TRBD1
CASSLRPGGSHGYTF
TGTGCCAGTAGTCTTCGACCAGGGGGCAGTCATGGCTACACCTTC
>TRBV5-1|NA|TRBJ2-5|NA
CASSPTGSQETQYF
TGCGCCAGCAGCCCCACCGGGTCCCAAGAGACCCAGTACTTC
>TRBV30|NA|TRBJ1-1|NA
CAWSSPRSEAFF
TGTGCCTGGAGTTCCCCTCGGTCTGAAGCTTTCTTT
>TRBV9|NA|TRBJ2-3|TRBD2
CASSVEGTSGGFADTQYF
TGTGCCAGCAGCGTAGAGGGGACTAGCGGGGGGTTCGCAGATACGCAGTATTTT
>TRBV19|NA|TRBJ2-7|TRBD1
CASSSQGAPQYF
TGTGCCAGTAGCAGTCAGGGGGCTCCGCAGTACTTC
>TRBV11-1|NA|TRBJ1-2|NA
CASSSEGAVQGYTF
TGTGCCAGCAGCTCAGAAGGGGCGGTGCAGGGCTACACCTTC
>TRBV7-8|NA|TRBJ2-7|TRBD1
CASSAEPSGQVFYEQYF
TGCGCCAGCAGCGCTGAGCCTTCGGGACAGGTATTCTACGAGCAGTACTTC
>TRBV30|NA|TRBJ2-5|TRBD2
CAWSVSGLERTQYF
TGTGCCTGGAGTGTTAGCGGACTAGAACGGACCCAGTACTTC
>TRBV15|NA|TRBJ1-1|NA
CATSRDGSTEAFF
TGTGCCACCAGCAGAGATGGTAGCACTGAAGCTTTCTTT
>TRBV9|NA|TRBJ2-1|TRBD1
CASSGQGHNEQFF
TGTGCCAGCAGCGGACAGGGCCACAATGAGCAGTTCTTC
>TRBV19|NA|TRBJ1-1|NA
CASRGSGEAFF
TGTGCCAGTAGGGGTTCGGGTGAAGCTTTCTTT
>TRBV11-2|NA|TRBJ1-5|NA
CASSFRGGEPQHF
TGTGCCAGCAGCTTCCGGGGGGGCGAGCCCCAGCATTTT
>TRBV2|NA|TRBJ1-2|NA
CASSDIPTGINYGYTF
TGTGCCAGCAGTGATATCCCCACAGGGATTAACTATGGCTACACCTTC
>TRBV19|NA|TRBJ2-2|TRBD2
CASNLEASGGFHNTGELFF
TGTGCCAGTAATCTTGAGGCTAGCGGGGGGTTCCACAACACCGGGGAGCTGTTTTTT
>TRBV4-2|NA|TRBJ2-7|NA
CASSPLPRDEQYF
TGTGCCAGCAGCCCCCTACCCCGTGACGAGCAGTACTTC
>TRBV7-2|NA|TRBJ2-7|TRBD1
CASSSRGVDRGLYEQYF
TGTGCCAGCAGCTCCCGAGGGGTGGACAGGGGGCTCTACGAGCAGTACTTC
>TRBV2|NA|TRBJ2-1|TRBD2
CASSALAGGRNEQFF
TGTGCCAGCAGCGCACTAGCGGGGGGGCGTAATGAGCAGTTCTTC
>TRBV5-7|NA|TRBJ1-1|NA
CASSLEGAGSEAFF
TGTGCCAGCAGCTTGGAAGGAGCGGGATCAGAAGCTTTCTTT
>TRBV5-6|NA|TRBJ2-7|NA
CASSGGGASEQYF
TGTGCCAGCAGTGGCGGAGGGGCCTCCGAGCAGTACTTC
>TRBV18|NA|TRBJ2-1|NA
CASSPGTGSYNEQFF
TGTGCCAGCTCCCCGGGAACGGGCTCCTACAATGAGCAGTTCTTC
>TRBV19|NA|TRBJ1-1|NA
CASSIRDRTAEAFF
TGTGCCAGTAGTATCCGGGATAGGACAGCTGAAGCTTTCTTT
>TRBV7-6|NA|TRBJ2-3|TRBD2
CASSLAQSSGSSTDTQYF
TGTGCCAGCAGCTTAGCGCAGAGTAGCGGGTCCTCCACAGATACGCAGTATTTT
>TRBV7-2|NA|TRBJ2-7|TRBD1
CASSFRQGYEQYF
TGTGCCAGCAGCTTCAGACAGGGCTACGAGCAGTACTTC
>TRBV2|NA|TRBJ1-2|TRBD1
CASSPLRTGGDGYTF
TGTGCCAGCAGTCCCCTCCGGACAGGGGGAGATGGCTACACCTTC
>TRBV4-1|NA|TRBJ2-7|TRBD2
CASSHGTSGSYEQYF
TGCGCCAGCAGCCACGGGACTAGCGGCTCCTACGAGCAGTACTTC
>TRBV4-2|once|TRBJ2-1|TRBD1
CASSQPGTDENNEQFF
TGTGCCAGCAGCCAACCAGGGACAGACGAAAACAATGAGCAGTTCTTC
>TRBV9|NA|TRBJ2-6|TRBD1
CASSEQGAGANVLTF
TGTGCCAGCAGCGAACAGGGGGCTGGGGCCAACGTCCTGACTTTC
>TRBV30|NA|TRBJ1-1|NA
CAWSTYTGGRTEAFF
TGTGCCTGGAGTACCTACACGGGGGGACGCACTGAAGCTTTCTTT
>TRBV15|NA|TRBJ1-2|NA
CATSREGVGYGYTF
TGTGCCACCAGCAGGGAGGGAGTTGGCTATGGCTACACCTTC
>TRBV6-1|NA|TRBJ1-1|NA
CASSLHSRGGSEAFF
TGTGCCAGCAGCCTACATTCACGGGGGGGCAGTGAAGCTTTCTTT
>TRBV6-5|NA|TRBJ1-6|NA
CASSYEAGDNSPLHF
TGTGCCAGCAGTTACGAAGCAGGGGATAATTCACCCCTCCACTTT
>TRBV6-4|NA|TRBJ1-3|NA
CASSGLNTIYF
TGTGCCAGCAGTGGTCTGAACACCATATATTTT
>TRBV16|NA|TRBJ1-1|TRBD1
CASSPTGDRGKAFF
TGTGCCAGCAGCCCAACCGGGGACAGGGGGAAAGCTTTCTTT
>TRBV6-5|once|TRBJ2-1|NA
CASSYGGTQFF
TGTGCCAGCAGTTACGGGGGGACGCAGTTCTTC
>TRBV5-4|NA|TRBJ2-7|NA
CASSVDREDEQYF
TGTGCCAGCAGTGTTGACAGGGAGGACGAGCAGTACTTC
>TRBV7-9|NA|TRBJ2-5|TRBD2
CASSSGLAGGSHQETQYF
TGTGCCAGCAGCTCTGGACTAGCGGGGGGCTCCCACCAAGAGACCCAGTACTTC
>TRBV2|NA|TRBJ2-2|NA
CASSLKAGFTGELFF
TGTGCCAGCAGCTTAAAAGCAGGTTTCACCGGGGAGCTGTTTTTT
>TRBV11-2|NA|TRBJ1-4|NA
CASSLGAGSRSEKLFF
TGTGCCAGCAGCTTAGGAGCCGGGTCTAGGAGTGAAAAACTGTTTTTT
>TRBV4-1|once|TRBJ1-2|TRBD1
CASSETRGLDYGYTF
TGCGCCAGCAGCGAAACCAGGGGGCTCGACTATGGCTACACCTTC
>TRBV7-2|NA|TRBJ2-7|TRBD2
CASSPGGQEFYEQYF
TGTGCCAGCAGCCCGGGGGGGCAGGAGTTCTACGAGCAGTACTTC
>TRBV7-2|NA|TRBJ2-3|TRBD2
CASSLASTSGATDTQYF
TGTGCCAGCAGCTTAGCCTCGACTAGCGGGGCGACAGATACGCAGTATTTT
>TRBV5-6|NA|TRBJ1-2|TRBD1
CASRFQGVGGYTF
TGTGCCAGCAGATTCCAGGGGGTCGGTGGCTACACCTTC